This T cell receptor (beta chain) was captured by sequencing in a study of T cell changes during pregnancy in multiple sclerosis. From germline, CDR1 is LNHDA and CDR2 SQIVND (reference sequence). Trimming at V came to 4 bases and at J to 0 bases, leaving 8 bases not matched to a gene. The CDR3 is made up of 18 amino acids. This clone showed up just once. The table came from immunoSEQ multiplex PCR; TCRdb's copy has only in-frame clones and leaves some out. The sample contains 30,000 to 40,000 clones, about 94% of which appear only once. The source material was CD4+ T cells from peripheral blood mononuclear cells, sampled in the second trimester of pregnancy. This chain connects TRBV19 to TRBJ2-6; 8 bases align to TRBD1. The TCR comes from a female donor with multiple sclerosis, enrolled in a pregnancy study. Written as DNA, the CDR3 is TGTGCCAGTAGTAAGGGGACAGGCTCTAGCTCTGGGGCCAACGTCCTGACTTTC. Encoded protein: CASSKGTGSSSGANVLTF.